One and the same sample provided the 2 T cell receptor beta chains below, sequenced in a study of shared clonotypes between healthy human individuals. The data were produced by immunoSEQ multiplex PCR, yet TCRdb's version contains in-frame clones alone and is incomplete. This table has under 850,000 clones, about two thirds appearing once. The sequencing input was memory CD4+ T cells sorted from blood. The subset here: CD45RA-negative fraction. These receptors were taken from a woman aged 25 to 39 in good health.

This sequence joins TRBV6-5 and TRBJ2-4; tentative D call: TRBD2 (6 bases). The CDR3 length is 14 residues. V was pared by 6 bases and J by 9 bases, with 18 bases between. Germline CDR1 MNHEY, CDR2 SVGAGI. Here the CDR3 DNA reads TGTGCCAGCAGCCCCGGCCCGGGGGTGGGCATTCAGTACTTC. This gives the protein CASSPGPGVGIQYF.

This sequence joins TRBV9 and TRBJ1-2; D is possibly TRBD1 (6 bases). This CDR3 region has 14 residues. Germline CDR1 and CDR2: SGDLS and YYNGEE. V was pared by 2 bases and J by 4 bases, with 12 bases between. The CDR3 nucleotides are TGTGCCAGCAGCGTGGACAGTTCTTTCTATGGCTACACCTTC. It yields the protein CASSVDSSFYGYTF. Variable domain in full (rest from reference TRBV9 and TRBJ1-2): DSGVTQTPKHLITATGQRVTLRCSPRSGDLSVYWYQQSLDQGLQFLIQYYNGEERAKGNILERFSAQQFPDLHSELNLSSLELGDSALYFCASSVDSSFYGYTFGSGTRLTVV.